This entry features one T cell receptor beta chain sequence. The protocol was immunoSEQ multiplex PCR, while the TCRdb copy is restricted to in-frame clones and leaves out a portion. Of about 320,000 clones in the sample, roughly 87% were seen once. The data originate from a study of shared clonotypes between healthy human individuals. The wider study: For every donor, three CD4 naive, three CD4 memory, two CD8 naive and one CD8 memory plates were used.

The CDR3 totals 16 residues. V gave up 0 bases and J gave up 3 bases; unmatched junction bases: 4. CDR1 and CDR2 (germline): SGHRS, YFSETQ. Sequencing was carried out using memory CD8+ T cells sorted from blood. This sample's subset: CD45RO+ cells pooled with CCR7-negative TemRA cells. This rearrangement joins TRBV5-1 to TRBJ1-1, with 11 bases matching TRBD1. This clonotype was obtained from a man between 18 and 35 years old in good health. This chain's CDR3 is CASSLGTGGADTEAFF. The CDR3 nucleotides are TGCGCCAGCAGCTTGGGGACAGGGGGCGCGGACACTGAAGCTTTCTTT.